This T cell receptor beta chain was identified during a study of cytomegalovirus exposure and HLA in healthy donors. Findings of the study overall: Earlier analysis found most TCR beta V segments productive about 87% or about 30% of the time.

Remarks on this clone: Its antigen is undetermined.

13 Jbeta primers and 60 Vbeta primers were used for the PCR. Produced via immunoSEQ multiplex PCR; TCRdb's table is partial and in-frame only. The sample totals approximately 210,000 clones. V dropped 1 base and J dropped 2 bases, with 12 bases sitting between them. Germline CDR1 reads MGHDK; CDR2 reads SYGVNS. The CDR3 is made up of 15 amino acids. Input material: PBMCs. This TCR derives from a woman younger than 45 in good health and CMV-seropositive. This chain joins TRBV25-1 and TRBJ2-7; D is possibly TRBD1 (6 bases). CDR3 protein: CASSEWTEAPYEQYF. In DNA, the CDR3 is TGTGCCAGCAGTGAATGGACAGAGGCACCCTACGAGCAGTACTTC.